These T cell receptor beta chains were read from a single sample in a study of cytomegalovirus exposure and HLA in healthy donors. Assay used: immunoSEQ multiplex PCR; TCRdb lists only in-frame clones, some missing. Among about 170,000 clones listed, approximately 84% were seen once. The sample comprised PBMCs. These receptors were taken from a woman aged 45-60 years in good health and CMV-seropositive. The CDR3 runs from the conserved cysteine through the conserved F or W. A D gene is named only where the DNA matches it firmly. Not all rows give a size; the values are once, few, many and, for expanded clones, a class.

clone size | D gene | CDR3 length | J gene | V gene | CDR3 protein | CDR3 DNA
NA | NA | 14 | TRBJ1-4 | TRBV2 | CASSQGWTNEKLFF | TGTGCCAGCAGCCAGGGGTGGACTAATGAAAAACTGTTTTTT
NA | NA | 15 | TRBJ2-5 | TRBV7-2 | CASSLGVSDQETQYF | TGTGCCAGCAGCTTAGGTGTCTCCGACCAAGAGACCCAGTACTTC
NA | TRBD2 | 13 | TRBJ2-7 | TRBV30 | CAWSVSGGNEQYF | TGTGCCTGGAGTGTATCGGGGGGGAACGAGCAGTACTTC
NA | NA | 16 | TRBJ1-3 | TRBV7-2 | CASSRNTGTSGNTIYF | TGTGCCAGCAGCCGCAACACAGGGACCTCTGGAAACACCATATATTTT
NA | NA | 14 | TRBJ2-4 | TRBV27 | CASIHLEAKNSQYF | TGTGCCAGCATACACCTGGAAGCCAAAAACAGTCAGTACTTC
NA | NA | 14 | TRBJ1-2 | TRBV5-1 | CATRNVPGSYGYTF | TGCGCCACCCGGAACGTTCCGGGGAGCTATGGCTACACCTTC
NA | TRBD2 | 17 | TRBJ2-3 | TRBV4-3 | CASSQDGTSGTTDTQYF | TGCGCCAGCAGCCAAGATGGGACTAGCGGAACAACAGATACGCAGTATTTT
once | TRBD1 | 16 | TRBJ1-2 | TRBV6-6 | CASSSDNRGRASGYTF | TGTGCCAGCAGTTCCGACAACAGGGGGCGCGCGTCTGGCTACACCTTC
NA | NA | 14 | TRBJ2-7 | TRBV27 | CASSLVLAGREQYF | TGTGCCAGCAGTTTAGTTCTTGCGGGCCGCGAGCAGTACTTC
once | NA | 15 | TRBJ1-2 | TRBV7-3 | CASSPERGGSIGYTF | TGTGCCAGCAGCCCCGAGCGTGGGGGCTCGATTGGCTACACCTTC
once | NA | 13 | TRBJ1-1 | TRBV7-6 | CASSLNQNTEAFF | TGTGCCAGCAGCTTAAATCAGAACACTGAAGCTTTCTTT
few | NA | 12 | TRBJ1-1 | TRBV19 | CASIGGFTEAFF | TGTGCCAGTATTGGGGGGTTTACTGAAGCTTTCTTT
NA | TRBD1 | 15 | TRBJ1-5 | TRBV6-1 | CASSAQTGFNQPQHF | TGTGCCAGCAGTGCCCAGACAGGGTTCAATCAGCCCCAGCATTTT
NA | NA | 14 | TRBJ1-5 | TRBV28 | CASSRPWGGQPQHF | TGTGCCAGCAGCCGCCCTTGGGGGGGTCAGCCCCAGCATTTT
NA | NA | 14 | TRBJ1-3 | TRBV7-2 | CASSLVVSGNTIYF | TGTGCCAGCAGCTTAGTTGTATCTGGAAACACCATATATTTT
NA | TRBD2 | 15 | TRBJ2-1 | TRBV18 | CASSPGTSGRNEQFF | TGTGCCAGCTCACCTGGGACTAGCGGGAGGAATGAGCAGTTCTTC
few | TRBD2 | 14 | TRBJ2-3 | TRBV28 | CASSRPGTKDTQYF | TGTGCCAGCAGTCGTCCCGGGACTAAAGATACGCAGTATTTT
NA | TRBD1 | 14 | TRBJ1-2 | TRBV7-2 | CASSWRDSLYGYTF | TGTGCCAGCAGCTGGCGGGACAGCCTCTATGGCTACACCTTC
NA | TRBD1 | 16 | TRBJ1-2 | TRBV4-3 | CASSLEPGQGAGGYTF | TGCGCCAGCAGCCTCGAGCCGGGACAGGGGGCGGGCGGCTACACCTTC
NA | TRBD2 | 15 | TRBJ2-2 | TRBV19 | CASSQRAGSTGELFF | TGTGCCAGTAGTCAAAGAGCGGGAAGCACCGGGGAGCTGTTTTTT
NA | NA | 15 | TRBJ1-2 | TRBV9 | CASSVSRDTNYGYTF | TGTGCCAGCAGCGTAAGCAGGGACACTAACTATGGCTACACCTTC
few | TRBD2 | 17 | TRBJ2-1 | TRBV27 | CASKFIQGLAGINEQFF | TGTGCCAGCAAATTTATCCAAGGACTAGCGGGAATTAATGAGCAGTTCTTC
NA | NA | 13 | TRBJ2-1 | TRBV6-5 | CASSPPPPGEQFF | TGTGCCAGCAGCCCCCCCCCTCCGGGTGAGCAGTTCTTC
NA | TRBD1 | 18 | TRBJ1-5 | TRBV30 | CAWSVPGTGIGSNQPQHF | TGTGCCTGGAGTGTACCCGGGACAGGAATCGGTAGCAATCAGCCCCAGCATTTT
NA | NA | 16 | TRBJ2-1 | TRBV21-1 | CASTPKGGRGDRGQFF | TGTGCCAGCACCCCGAAGGGCGGAAGGGGGGACAGGGGGCAGTTCTTC
NA | NA | 14 | TRBJ1-1 | TRBV6-5 | CASSSPGVNTEAFF | TGTGCCAGCAGTTCCCCAGGGGTGAACACTGAAGCTTTCTTT
once | NA | 14 | TRBJ1-2 | TRBV6-6 | CASSRPEVRYGYTF | TGTGCCAGCAGCCGACCCGAGGTCCGCTATGGCTACACCTTC
NA | NA | 15 | TRBJ2-1 | TRBV28 | CASSPRRGWGDEQFF | TGTGCCAGCAGCCCCCGGCGAGGGTGGGGGGATGAGCAGTTCTTC
NA | NA | 11 | TRBJ2-1 | TRBV7-2 | CASSQGGEQFF | TGTGCCAGCAGCCAGGGTGGTGAGCAGTTCTTC
NA | TRBD2 | 17 | TRBJ2-3 | TRBV9 | CASSGLSGGGRTDTQYF | TGTGCCAGCAGCGGACTCTCCGGGGGGGGTCGCACAGATACGCAGTATTTT
NA | TRBD1 | 18 | TRBJ1-4 | TRBV7-9 | CASSSAGGPASTNEKLFF | TGTGCCAGCAGCTCGGCAGGGGGACCCGCCTCAACTAATGAAAAACTGTTTTTT
NA | TRBD2 | 16 | TRBJ2-5 | TRBV5-4 | CASSLGGSGGQETQYF | TGTGCCAGCAGCTTGGGGGGGTCGGGAGGACAAGAGACCCAGTACTTC
NA | TRBD2 | 16 | TRBJ2-1 | TRBV6-6 | CASSSPSGSSYNEQFF | TGTGCCAGCAGTTCGCCTAGCGGGTCCTCCTACAATGAGCAGTTCTTC
NA | NA | 17 | TRBJ2-7 | TRBV30 | CAWSGGQGGSFFYEQYF | TGTGCCTGGAGTGGAGGGCAGGGGGGTAGTTTCTTCTACGAGCAGTACTTC
NA | NA | 15 | TRBJ1-2 | TRBV10-1 | CASSKTGDTNYGYTF | TGCGCCAGCAGTAAAACAGGAGATACCAACTATGGCTACACCTTC
NA | NA | 13 | TRBJ2-7 | TRBV28 | CASSVGTGYEQYF | TGTGCCAGCAGTGTCGGGACTGGCTACGAGCAGTACTTC
NA | TRBD2 | 16 | TRBJ2-7 | TRBV11-3 | CASSVGTSGRNDEQYF | TGTGCCAGCAGCGTCGGGACTAGCGGGAGGAACGACGAGCAGTACTTC
NA | NA | 14 | TRBJ1-5 | TRBV7-2 | CASTPGGGNQPQHF | TGTGCCAGCACCCCCGGCGGGGGCAATCAGCCCCAGCATTTT
NA | NA | 16 | TRBJ2-3 | TRBV15 | CATSRATSGWTDTQYF | TGTGCCACCAGCAGAGCGACTTCAGGGTGGACAGATACGCAGTATTTT
NA | NA | 16 | TRBJ2-1 | TRBV5-6 | CASSLGSLVSYNEQFF | TGTGCCAGCAGCTTGGGTTCACTAGTTTCCTACAATGAGCAGTTCTTC
NA | NA | 11 | TRBJ1-2 | TRBV28 | CASSVGYGYTF | TGTGCCAGCAGCGTGGGCTACGGCTACACCTTC
NA | NA | 15 | TRBJ1-1 | TRBV19 | CASSIDPGVNTEAFF | TGTGCCAGTAGTATAGATCCGGGGGTGAACACTGAAGCTTTCTTT
NA | TRBD2 | 16 | TRBJ2-3 | TRBV7-6 | CASSRGLAGVEDTQYF | TGTGCCAGCAGCCGAGGACTAGCGGGAGTTGAAGATACGCAGTATTTT
NA | TRBD2 | 15 | TRBJ2-1 | TRBV30 | CAWTRLAGAYNEQFF | TGTGCCTGGACTCGACTAGCGGGAGCTTACAATGAGCAGTTCTTC
NA | NA | 14 | TRBJ2-2 | TRBV5-6 | CASSLLGVTGELFF | TGTGCCAGCAGCTTGCTGGGAGTAACCGGGGAGCTGTTTTTT
NA | NA | 15 | TRBJ2-7 | TRBV27 | CASSLKGRSSYEQYF | TGTGCCAGCAGTTTAAAGGGGCGTAGCTCCTACGAGCAGTACTTC
NA | NA | 13 | TRBJ2-7 | TRBV28 | CATGGGALYEQYF | TGTGCCACCGGAGGCGGGGCACTCTACGAGCAGTACTTC
NA | TRBD1 | 17 | TRBJ2-5 | TRBV7-8 | CASSPTSDRGRGETQYF | TGTGCCAGCAGCCCAACAAGCGACAGGGGGCGCGGAGAGACCCAGTACTTC
NA | NA | 12 | TRBJ2-5 | TRBV7-2 | CASSSGGETQYF | TGTGCCAGCAGCTCAGGGGGGGAGACCCAGTACTTC
NA | TRBD1 | 17 | TRBJ1-1 | TRBV5-5 | CASSLELTRGWNTEAFF | TGTGCCAGCAGCTTGGAACTAACCAGGGGGTGGAACACTGAAGCTTTCTTT